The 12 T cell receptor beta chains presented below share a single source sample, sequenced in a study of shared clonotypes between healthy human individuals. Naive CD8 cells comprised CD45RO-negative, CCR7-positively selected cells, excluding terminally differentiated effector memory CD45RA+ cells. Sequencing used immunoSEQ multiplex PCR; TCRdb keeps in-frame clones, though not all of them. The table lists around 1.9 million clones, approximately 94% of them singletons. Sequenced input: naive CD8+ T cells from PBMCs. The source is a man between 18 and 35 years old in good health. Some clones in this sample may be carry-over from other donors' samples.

CDR3: CSARNGYEQYF. CDR3 sequence (DNA): TGCAGTGCTAGAAACGGCTACGAGCAGTACTTC. The chain is built from TRBV20-1 and TRBJ2-7; D is unresolved. Germline CDR1 reads DFQATT; CDR2 reads SNEGSKA (reference sequence). Deletions cut 2 bases from V and 3 bases from J, with 5 bases between. This CDR3 contains 11 residues.

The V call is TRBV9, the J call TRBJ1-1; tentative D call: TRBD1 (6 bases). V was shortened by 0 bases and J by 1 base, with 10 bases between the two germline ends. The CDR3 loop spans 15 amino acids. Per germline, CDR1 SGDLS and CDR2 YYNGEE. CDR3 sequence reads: CASSVAGRGNTEAFF. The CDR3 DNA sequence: TGTGCCAGCAGCGTAGCGGGCAGGGGGAACACTGAAGCTTTCTTT.

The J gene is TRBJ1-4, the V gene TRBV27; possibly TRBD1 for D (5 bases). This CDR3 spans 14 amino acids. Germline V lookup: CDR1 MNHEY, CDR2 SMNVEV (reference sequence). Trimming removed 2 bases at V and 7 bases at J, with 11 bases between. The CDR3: CASSLEGRGEKLFF. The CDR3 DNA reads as TGTGCCAGCAGTTTAGAGGGACGGGGTGAAAAACTGTTTTTT.

CDR3 DNA sequence: TGCAGCGGTGCCAAAGAACTAGCGGGAGGCTACAATGAGCAGTTCTTC. Encoded protein: CSGAKELAGGYNEQFF. The V gene is TRBV29-1, the J gene TRBJ2-1, with 12 bases fitting TRBD2. The CDR3 is made up of 16 amino acids. V dropped 7 bases and J dropped 3; count of bases not matched to a gene: 10. Germline CDR1 SQVTM, CDR2 ANQGSEA.

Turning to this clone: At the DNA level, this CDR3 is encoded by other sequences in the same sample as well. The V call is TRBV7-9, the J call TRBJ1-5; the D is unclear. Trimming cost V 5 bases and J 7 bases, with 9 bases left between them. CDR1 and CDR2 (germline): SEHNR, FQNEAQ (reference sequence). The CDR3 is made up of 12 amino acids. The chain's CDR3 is CASSPGGQPQHF. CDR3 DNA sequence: TGTGCCAGCAGCCCAGGAGGGCAGCCCCAGCATTTT.

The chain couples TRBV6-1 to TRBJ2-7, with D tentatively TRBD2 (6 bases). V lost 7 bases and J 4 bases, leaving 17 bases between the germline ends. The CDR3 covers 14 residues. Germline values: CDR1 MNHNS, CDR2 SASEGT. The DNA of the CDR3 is TGTGCCAGCACTTCCGGGACTCCAATTTACGAGCAGTACTTC. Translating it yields CASTSGTPIYEQYF.

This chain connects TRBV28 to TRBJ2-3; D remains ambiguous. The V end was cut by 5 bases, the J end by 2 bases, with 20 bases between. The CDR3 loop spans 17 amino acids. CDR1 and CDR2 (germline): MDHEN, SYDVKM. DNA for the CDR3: TGTGCCAGCAGTCTCCCGAGGTCCATTAGGGACACAGATACGCAGTATTTT. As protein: CASSLPRSIRDTDTQYF.

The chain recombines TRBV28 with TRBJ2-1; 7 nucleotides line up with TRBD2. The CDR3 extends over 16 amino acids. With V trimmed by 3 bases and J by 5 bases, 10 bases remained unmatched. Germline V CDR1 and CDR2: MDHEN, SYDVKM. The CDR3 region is CASSFWGGGVNNEQFF. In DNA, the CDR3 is TGTGCCAGCAGTTTTTGGGGGGGAGGGGTTAACAATGAGCAGTTCTTC.

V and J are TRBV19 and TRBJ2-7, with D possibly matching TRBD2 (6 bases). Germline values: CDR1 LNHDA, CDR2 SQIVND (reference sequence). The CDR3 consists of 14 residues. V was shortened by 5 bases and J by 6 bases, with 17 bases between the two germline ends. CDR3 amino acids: CASSPRDSLSEQYF. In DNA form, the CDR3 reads TGTGCCAGTAGTCCGAGGGACTCACTCAGCGAGCAGTACTTC.

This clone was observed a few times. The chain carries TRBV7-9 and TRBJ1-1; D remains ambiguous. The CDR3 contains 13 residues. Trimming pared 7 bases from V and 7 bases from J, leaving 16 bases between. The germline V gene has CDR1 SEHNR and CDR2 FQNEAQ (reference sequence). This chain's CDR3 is CASTPGMVNEAFF. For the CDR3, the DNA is TGTGCCAGCACCCCGGGGATGGTGAATGAAGCTTTCTTT.

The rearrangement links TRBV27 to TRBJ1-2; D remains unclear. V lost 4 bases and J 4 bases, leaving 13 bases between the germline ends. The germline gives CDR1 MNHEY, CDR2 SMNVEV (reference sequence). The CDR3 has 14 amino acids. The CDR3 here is CASSSLTDLYGYTF. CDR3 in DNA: TGTGCCAGCAGTTCCCTGACGGATCTCTATGGCTACACCTTC.

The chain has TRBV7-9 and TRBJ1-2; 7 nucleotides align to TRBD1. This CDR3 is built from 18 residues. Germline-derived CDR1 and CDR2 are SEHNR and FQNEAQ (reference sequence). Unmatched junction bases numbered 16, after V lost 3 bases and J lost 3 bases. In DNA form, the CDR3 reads TGTGCCAGCAGCTTGGAAAAGTGGACAGGTATCAGGGACTATGGCTACACCTTC. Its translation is CASSLEKWTGIRDYGYTF. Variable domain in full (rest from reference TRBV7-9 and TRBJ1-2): DTGVSQNPRHKITKRGQNVTFRCDPISEHNRLYWYRQTLGQGPEFLTYFQNEAQLEKSRLLSDRFSAERPKGSFSTLEIQRTEQGDSAMYLCASSLEKWTGIRDYGYTFGSGTRLTVV.